This section outlines one T cell receptor (beta chain) sequence together with its context. In each case, RNA was isolated and then reverse transcribed into cDNA as the sequencing template. Data came from immunoSEQ multiplex PCR; TCRdb stores just in-frame clones and leaves some out. Of roughly 59,000 clones listed, about 45% are singletons. This sample is part of a study of CD8+ T cells in alopecia areata. This receptor was obtained from a human donor with alopecia areata. The sequencing here drew on CD8+ T cells sorted from blood, taken at week 0.

The chain's CDR3 is CASRNGKGYTF. The CDR3 DNA reads as TGTGCCAGCAGGAACGGGAAGGGCTACACCTTC. The V gene is TRBV6-6, the J gene TRBJ1-2; no firm D call. CDR1 and CDR2 (germline): MNHNY, SVGAGI (reference sequence). The CDR3 runs to 11 residues. Trimming removed 6 bases from V and 8 bases from J, with 10 bases in between.